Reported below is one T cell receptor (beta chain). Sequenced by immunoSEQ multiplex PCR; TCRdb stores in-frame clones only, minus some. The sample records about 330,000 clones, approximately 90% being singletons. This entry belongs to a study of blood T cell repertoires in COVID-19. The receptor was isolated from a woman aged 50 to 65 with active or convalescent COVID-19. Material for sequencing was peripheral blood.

The CDR3 protein is CATGQALYHEQYF. Here the CDR3 DNA reads TGTGCCACCGGACAGGCCTTATACCACGAGCAGTACTTC. The chain carries TRBV2 and TRBJ2-7; TRBD1 matches at 7 bases. The V and J ends lost 10 bases and 5 bases, in that order; junction bases with no gene match: 11. The CDR3 extends over 13 amino acids. The germline gives CDR1 SNHLY, CDR2 FYNNEI.